Below are 20 T cell receptor beta chains sequenced from a single sample in a study of cytomegalovirus exposure and HLA in healthy donors. The PCR had 60 Vbeta and 13 Jbeta primers. TCRdb keeps only in-frame clones here, not all; method: immunoSEQ multiplex PCR. The repertoire has 150,000 to 200,000 clones, around 62% of them found once; the top ten carry over 2.5%. What was sequenced was PBMCs. The source of these receptors is a man aged 35-49 years in good health and CMV-seronegative.

This sequence joins TRBV9 and TRBJ1-5; D might be TRBD1 (5 bases). With 4 bases removed from V and 1 base from J, the gap between germline ends came to 12 bases. Germline loops: CDR1 SGDLS, CDR2 YYNGEE. The CDR3 totals 15 residues. The chain's CDR3 is CASSPGGGSNQPQHF. The CDR3, as DNA: TGTGCCAGCAGCCCTGGCGGGGGGAGCAATCAGCCCCAGCATTTT. The variable domain in full, completed from reference TRBV9 and TRBJ1-5, reads DSGVTQTPKHLITATGQRVTLRCSPRSGDLSVYWYQQSLDQGLQFLIQYYNGEERAKGNILERFSAQQFPDLHSELNLSSLELGDSALYFCASSPGGGSNQPQHFGDGTRLSIL.

This chain uses TRBV10-3 with TRBJ1-1; 7 nucleotides line up with TRBD1. The ends lost 9 bases at V and 1 base at J; junction bases unmatched: 5. CDR3 size: 13 residues. Germline values: CDR1 ENHRY, CDR2 SYGVKD. The CDR3 sequence is CAIRGTENTEAFF. As DNA, the CDR3 is TGTGCCATTCGAGGGACAGAGAACACTGAAGCTTTCTTT.

The chain employs TRBV4-3 and TRBJ2-3, with 9 bases fitting TRBD2. The CDR3 spans 17 residues. The J segment lost 4 bases and the V segment lost 2 bases, leaving 10 bases of the junction unmatched. CDR1 is LGHNA and CDR2 is YSLEER in the germline V gene. The CDR3 DNA reads as TGCGCCAGCAGCCAATGGGACTGGGCGGGAGGGCCAGATACGCAGTATTTT. This gives the protein CASSQWDWAGGPDTQYF.

The V gene is TRBV11-3, the J gene TRBJ2-3; 8 nucleotides align to TRBD1. The CDR3 runs 17 residues. Germline V gives CDR1 SGHNT, CDR2 YENEEA. Trimming cost V 9 bases and J 2 bases; bases outside gene matches: 16. The CDR3 is CASSPWARDRHTDTQYF. CDR3 sequence (DNA): TGTGCCAGTTCACCTTGGGCCCGGGACAGGCACACAGATACGCAGTATTTT.

This clone was detected only once. The gene calls are TRBV5-1 and TRBJ2-2, with 7 bases aligning to TRBD2. The CDR3 runs 14 residues. V dropped 7 bases and J dropped 4; count of bases not matched to a gene: 7. Germline lookup yields CDR1 SGHRS and CDR2 YFSETQ. The CDR3 DNA follows: TGCGCCAGCGGGGGGGGAATTGGCACCGGGGAGCTGTTTTTT. This codes for CASGGGIGTGELFF.

CDR3 in amino acids: CASSASTGGRETQYF. CDR3 DNA sequence: TGTGCCAGCAGTGCATCCACAGGGGGCAGAGAGACCCAGTACTTC. This chain joins TRBV6-1 and TRBJ2-5; 9 bases are shared with TRBD1. This CDR3 has 15 residues. Germline CDR1 reads MNHNS; CDR2 reads SASEGT. J was trimmed by 4 bases and V by 4 bases; bases with no gene match: 7.

This chain links TRBV6-5 with TRBJ1-1; perhaps TRBD1 as D (5 bases). V gave up 4 bases and J gave up 3 bases, with 15 bases separating them. The CDR3 totals 15 residues. CDR1 and CDR2 from the germline V gene are MNHEY and SVGAGI. Here the CDR3 DNA reads TGTGCCAGCAGTTTCCTGCGGAGGGGCGACACTGAAGCTTTCTTT. It specifies CASSFLRRGDTEAFF.

The chain recombines TRBV7-9 with TRBJ2-5; maybe TRBD2 (7 bases). V lost 1 base to trimming and J lost 2 bases, with 14 bases between them. Germline V gene data show CDR1 as SEHNR and CDR2 as FQNEAQ (reference sequence). This CDR3 comprises 16 residues. CDR3 region: CASSLVGGGLQETQYF. CDR3 coding DNA: TGTGCCAGCAGCTTAGTCGGCGGGGGCCTACAAGAGACCCAGTACTTC. The complete variable domain, with remaining parts taken from reference TRBV7-9 and TRBJ2-5, reads DTGVSQNPRHKITKRGQNVTFRCDPISEHNRLYWYRQTLGQGPEFLTYFQNEAQLEKSRLLSDRFSAERPKGSFSTLEIQRTEQGDSAMYLCASSLVGGGLQETQYFGPGTRLLVL.

This clone has a handful of counts. The chain employs TRBV12-5 and TRBJ1-1, with 7 nucleotides matching TRBD1. After removal of 1 base from V and 6 bases from J, the junction contained 8 bases not matched to a gene. The V gene's germline CDR1 is LGHNT and CDR2 FRNRAP. The CDR3 spans 15 residues. In nucleotides, the CDR3 is TGTGCTAGTGGTTTGGGATTTGAACAGGGGCCTGAAGCTTTCTTT. This sequence encodes CASGLGFEQGPEAFF.

This clone appeared a single time. The chain couples TRBV2 to TRBJ1-6; D is undetermined. The V gene's germline CDR1 is SNHLY and CDR2 FYNNEI. Trimming shortened V by 6 bases and J by 0 bases, and 6 bases separated the two germline ends. The CDR3 runs to 14 residues. The CDR3 is CASSPGSYNSPLHF. The CDR3 DNA follows: TGTGCCAGCAGCCCCGGCTCCTATAATTCACCCCTCCACTTT.

This clone was detected only a few times. This chain links TRBV6-1 with TRBJ1-5; 7 positions match TRBD1. The junction had 5 bases not matched to a gene; V was cut back by 2 bases and J by 4 bases. Germline assignment: CDR1 MNHNS and CDR2 SASEGT. The CDR3 loop spans 15 amino acids. CDR3: CASSELGGANQPQHF. In DNA, the CDR3 is TGTGCCAGCAGTGAATTAGGGGGCGCGAATCAGCCCCAGCATTTT.

Points on this clone: The junction does not match germline at one end; this may be a read error. CDR3 DNA sequence: TGTGCCAGTACCTGGCAGTCCTTC. Residues: CASTWQSF. This chain joins TRBV4-2 and TRBJ1-2; no clear D gene. The CDR3 contains 8 residues. Germline assignment: CDR1 LGHNA and CDR2 YNFKEQ.

The rearrangement uses TRBV5-8 and TRBJ1-1, with 8 bases fitting TRBD1. Germline trimming cut 4 bases from V and 4 bases from J; bases unmatched to any gene: 9. The CDR3 consists of 15 residues. Germline CDR1 SGHTS, CDR2 YDEGEE. The CDR3 spells CASSGGQGVATEAFF. The CDR3 coding sequence is TGTGCCAGCAGCGGAGGACAGGGAGTTGCCACTGAAGCTTTCTTT.

The rearrangement links TRBV6-1 to TRBJ2-3, with 7 bases matching TRBD2. The J segment lost 2 bases and the V segment lost 3 bases, leaving 8 bases of the junction unmatched. The CDR3 is made up of 16 amino acids. Germline lookup yields CDR1 MNHNS and CDR2 SASEGT. The CDR3 DNA sequence: TGTGCCAGCAGTGAGAGGCGGGGGAAGATCACAGATACGCAGTATTTT. It encodes CASSERRGKITDTQYF.

The CDR3 region is CASSPNGFSYNEQFF. DNA for the CDR3: TGTGCCAGCTCACCTAACGGGTTCTCCTACAATGAGCAGTTCTTC. This chain links TRBV18 with TRBJ2-1; no clear D. Trimming removed 3 bases at V and 0 bases at J, with 9 bases between. This CDR3 has 15 residues. The germline V gene encodes CDR1 KGHSH and CDR2 LQKENI. The full variable domain, with the rest looked up from reference TRBV18 and TRBJ2-1, is NAGVMQNPRHLVRRRGQEARLRCSPMKGHSHVYWYRQLPEEGLKFMVYLQKENIIDESGMPKERFSAEFPKEGPSILRIQQVVRGDSAAYFCASSPNGFSYNEQFFGPGTRLTVL.

The rearrangement joins TRBV28 to TRBJ2-3, with 10 positions matching TRBD2. This CDR3 has 17 residues. V lost 5 bases to trimming and J lost 6 bases; unmatched junction nucleotides: 14. Germline CDR1 reads MDHEN; CDR2 reads SYDVKM. CDR3 loop: CASSPFGGLAVRDTQYF. The CDR3 coding sequence is TGTGCCAGCAGTCCCTTTGGCGGACTAGCGGTGAGGGATACGCAGTATTTT. Full variable domain (outside the CDR3, taken from reference TRBV28 and TRBJ2-3): DVKVTQSSRYLVKRTGEKVFLECVQDMDHENMFWYRQDPGLGLRLIYFSYDVKMKEKGDIPEGYSVSREKKERFSLILESASTNQTSMYLCASSPFGGLAVRDTQYFGPGTRLTVL.

This chain links TRBV2 with TRBJ1-1; D not resolved. Germline CDR1 SNHLY, CDR2 FYNNEI. The V and J ends lost 2 bases and 3 bases respectively, with 4 bases between them. The CDR3 consists of 12 residues. The CDR3 protein is CASSESYTEAFF. CDR3 nucleotide sequence: TGTGCCAGCAGTGAAAGCTACACTGAAGCTTTCTTT.

In this sample, this clone turned up a few times. J is TRBJ1-5 and V is TRBV14, with D possibly TRBD1 on 6 matching bases. There are 16 residues in the CDR3. From germline, CDR1 is SGHDN and CDR2 FVKESK. The V and J ends lost 3 bases and 6 bases respectively, with 18 bases between them. Written as DNA, the CDR3 is TGTGCCAGCAGCCAGAGGACAGCCACGAACTTTCAGCCCCAGCATTTT. This encodes CASSQRTATNFQPQHF.

This sequence joins TRBV27 and TRBJ1-2; TRBD1 agrees at 8 bases. Per the germline V gene, CDR1 is MNHEY and CDR2 is SMNVEV (reference sequence). J lost 8 bases, V lost 8 bases, and 19 bases had no gene match. This CDR3 region has 16 residues. The CDR3 DNA reads TGTGCCAGCGGTAAGACAGGGGCGACCTTCTGGGAAGGCTACACCTTC. This codes for CASGKTGATFWEGYTF.

The table lists this clone with a few counts. The rearrangement joins TRBV29-1 to TRBJ2-7; TRBD2 is a possible D gene (5 bases). CDR1 and CDR2 from the germline V gene are SQVTM and ANQGSEA. The length of the CDR3 is 13 residues. The germline V and J ends were trimmed by 3 bases and 5 bases, with 14 bases remaining between them. The CDR3 sequence is CSVDRLREHEQYF. The CDR3 DNA reads TGCAGCGTTGACAGGTTGAGGGAGCACGAGCAGTACTTC.